One sample yielded the 22 T cell receptor beta chains listed below, sequenced in a study of T cells in pancreatic ductal adenocarcinoma (dated by TCRdb to 2017 to 2019). The pancreatic ductal adenocarcinoma patients who were selected had gone through surgery without receiving any neoadjuvant therapy. Libraries were built with the immunoSEQ multiplex PCR assay. Held by TCRdb, this immuneACCESS table contains in-frame sequences only and omits some clones. Under half of the omission traces to an unresolved V gene where checked; the cause of the rest is unknown. The sample data list 97,000 or so clones, and about 96% of these were observed just once. The ten largest clonotypes hold roughly 3.1% of the sample. The sequencing sample was made of PBMCs. The receptors were gathered from a human donor with pancreatic ductal adenocarcinoma.

This chain connects TRBV5-1 to TRBJ2-7, with 7 bases lining up with TRBD2. In germline, CDR1 is SGHRS, CDR2 YFSETQ. This CDR3 is built from 16 residues. With 0 bases clipped from V and 5 bases from J, the junction kept 11 bases outside the gene matches. CDR3 amino acids: CASSLDKPSGIDEQYF. In DNA form, the CDR3 reads TGCGCCAGCAGCTTGGACAAACCGAGCGGGATTGACGAGCAGTACTTC. Supplemented by reference TRBV5-1 and TRBJ2-7, the full variable domain reads KAGVTQTPRYLIKTRGQQVTLSCSPISGHRSVSWYQQTPGQGLQFLFEYFSETQRNKGNFPGRFSGRQFSNSRSEMNVSTLELGDSALYLCASSLDKPSGIDEQYFGPGTRLTVT.

The V and J genes are TRBV11-2 and TRBJ2-2; 12 positions agree with TRBD2. CDR3 length: 17 residues. J was trimmed by 7 bases and V by 4 bases; bases with no gene match: 10. From germline, CDR1 is SGHAT and CDR2 FQNNGV. CDR3 loop: CASSSKTSGSGHGELFF. The DNA of the CDR3 is TGTGCCAGCAGCTCCAAGACTAGCGGGAGTGGTCACGGGGAGCTGTTTTTT.

CDR3 DNA: TGTGCCAGCTCACCGTACGGGGTTGAGACCCAGTACTTC. This codes for CASSPYGVETQYF. V usage is TRBV18 and J usage is TRBJ2-5; the D gene is possibly TRBD2 (5 bases). Germline V CDR1 and CDR2: KGHSH, LQKENI. The length of the CDR3 is 13 residues. Trimming removed 3 bases from V and 5 bases from J, with 10 bases in between. Looking up the rest from reference TRBV18 and TRBJ2-5 gives the full variable domain: NAGVMQNPRHLVRRRGQEARLRCSPMKGHSHVYWYRQLPEEGLKFMVYLQKENIIDESGMPKERFSAEFPKEGPSILRIQQVVRGDSAAYFCASSPYGVETQYFGPGTRLLVL.

The chain uses TRBV29-1 and TRBJ2-4; possibly TRBD1 for D (6 bases). Germline V CDR1 and CDR2: SQVTM, ANQGSEA. The CDR3 is 13 amino acids. V gave up 6 bases and J gave up 2 bases, with 11 bases separating them. DNA for the CDR3: TGCAGCGTGAGGACAGAGACCAAAAACATTCAGTACTTC. Translation: CSVRTETKNIQYF. Combining the CDR3 with reference TRBV29-1 and TRBJ2-4 gives the whole variable domain SAVISQKPSRDICQRGTSLTIQCQVDSQVTMMFWYRQQPGQSLTLIATANQGSEATYESGFVIDKFPISRPNLTFSTLTVSNMSPEDSSIYLCSVRTETKNIQYFGAGTRLSVL.

This clone was seen a single time. The rearrangement uses TRBV9 and TRBJ2-2, with 7 bases that match TRBD2. The CDR3 sequence is 16 residues long. Germline loops: CDR1 SGDLS, CDR2 YYNGEE. The V segment lost 4 bases and the J segment 3 bases; nucleotides outside the gene matches: 9. CDR3 region: CASSPVAGEYTGELFF. DNA of the CDR3: TGTGCCAGCAGCCCGGTGGCGGGAGAGTACACCGGGGAGCTGTTTTTT.

The chain uses TRBV28 and TRBJ2-2; weak D call: TRBD1 (6 bases). This CDR3 is built from 12 residues. V was pared by 5 bases and J by 7 bases, with 8 bases between. From germline, CDR1 is MDHEN and CDR2 SYDVKM. CDR3 protein: CASSLGGGELFF. CDR3 sequence (DNA): TGTGCCAGCAGTCTAGGGGGCGGGGAGCTGTTTTTT.

V gene TRBV28 combines with J gene TRBJ2-1; D call uncertain. V was cut by 4 bases and J by 0 bases, with 7 bases left in between. Germline CDR1 MDHEN, CDR2 SYDVKM. CDR3 size: 14 residues. CDR3 sequence reads: CASSYGLSYNEQFF. CDR3 bases: TGTGCCAGCAGTTACGGTCTCTCCTACAATGAGCAGTTCTTC.

The chain joins TRBV10-1 to TRBJ2-2, with TRBD1 matching over 9 bases. The ends lost 0 bases at V and 5 bases at J; junction bases unmatched: 4. The germline gives CDR1 WNHNN, CDR2 SYGVQD (reference sequence). CDR3 length: 16 residues. The CDR3 reads CASSESDRGYTGELFF. CDR3 nucleotides: TGCGCCAGCAGTGAGTCAGACAGGGGGTATACCGGGGAGCTGTTTTTT.

Comments on this clone: In the same sample, other DNA sequences code for this CDR3. J is TRBJ2-7 and V is TRBV7-8; D not certain. Per the germline V gene, CDR1 is SGHVS and CDR2 is FQNEAQ. The V gene lost 0 bases and the J gene lost 4 bases, with 4 bases spanning the gap. The CDR3 is made up of 12 amino acids. DNA of the CDR3: TGTGCCAGCAGCTTAGCACTATACGAGCAGTACTTC. Its translation: CASSLALYEQYF.

V and J are TRBV10-3 and TRBJ2-2, with 8 positions matching TRBD1. Germline trimming cut 4 bases from V and 2 bases from J; bases unmatched to any gene: 9. The CDR3 is 17 residues long. The germline gives CDR1 ENHRY, CDR2 SYGVKD. CDR3 protein: CAISVSQGQVNTGELFF. DNA of the CDR3: TGTGCCATCAGTGTCTCCCAGGGACAGGTCAACACCGGGGAGCTGTTTTTT.

The V gene is TRBV7-3, the J gene TRBJ2-1; D is unresolved. The CDR3 totals 13 residues. V was clipped by 5 bases and J by 8 bases, with 13 bases between them. From germline, CDR1 is SGHTA and CDR2 FQGTGA. The CDR3 region has the DNA TGTGCCAGCAGCAGCCCCCTTGTGGATGAGCAGTTCTTC. Translated, it gives CASSSPLVDEQFF.

The CDR3 DNA reads as TGTGCCAGTAGTATAGCCCTCGGCGCGGGGAATGAGCAGTTCTTC. This sequence encodes CASSIALGAGNEQFF. The gene calls are TRBV19 and TRBJ2-1, with a possible D match to TRBD2 (6 bases). The V end lost 1 base, the J end lost 7 bases, and 14 bases lay between the germline ends. Germline CDR1 and CDR2: LNHDA and SQIVND (reference sequence). The length of the CDR3 is 15 residues.

The J gene is TRBJ2-5, the V gene TRBV5-1; 8 positions agree with TRBD1. The CDR3 consists of 14 residues. Germline V gene lookup returns CDR1 SGHRS and CDR2 YFSETQ. The ends lost 2 bases at V and 5 bases at J; junction bases unmatched: 5. CDR3 sequence reads: CASSFGQGGETQYF. Here the CDR3 DNA reads TGCGCCAGCAGCTTTGGACAGGGCGGGGAGACCCAGTACTTC.

V is TRBV29-1 and J is TRBJ2-1, with TRBD2 as a possible D gene (5 bases). The CDR3 has 14 amino acids. Germline CDR1 is SQVTM and CDR2 is ANQGSEA. V was trimmed by 7 bases and J by 2 bases, leaving 15 bases between them. The CDR3 loop is CSAGVGDAYNEQFF. The CDR3 nucleotides are TGCAGCGCCGGCGTGGGAGATGCCTACAATGAGCAGTTCTTC.

The chain links TRBV29-1 to TRBJ2-7; no definite D call. The CDR3 runs 13 residues. V was cut by 5 bases and J by 1 base, with 12 bases left in between. In germline, CDR1 is SQVTM, CDR2 ANQGSEA. CDR3 sequence reads: CSVSRQTSYEQYF. Here the CDR3 DNA reads TGCAGCGTTTCGCGTCAGACATCCTACGAGCAGTACTTC.

On this clone: Other nucleotide sequences in the sample specify the same CDR3. CDR3 in DNA: TGTGCCTGGAGTAGGGGGGGCAATGAGCAGTTCTTC. This sequence encodes CAWSRGGNEQFF. The gene calls are TRBV30 and TRBJ2-1; perhaps TRBD2 as D (7 bases). Between the trimmed V and J ends, which lost 2 bases and 6 bases, there was a span of 8 bases. This CDR3 has 12 amino acids. Germline V gene data show CDR1 as GTSNPN and CDR2 as SVGIG (reference sequence).

J is TRBJ2-7 and V is TRBV2; no clear D. CDR3 length: 14 amino acids. Germline V lookup: CDR1 SNHLY, CDR2 FYNNEI. V lost 4 bases and J lost 3, with 13 bases in between. CDR3 sequence reads: CASSGAATYYEQYF. In DNA form, the CDR3 reads TGTGCCAGCAGTGGGGCCGCCACCTACTACGAGCAGTACTTC.

This chain joins TRBV29-1 and TRBJ2-3; D is perhaps TRBD2 (7 bases). Trimming removed 6 bases at V and 4 bases at J, with 8 bases between. Germline V gives CDR1 SQVTM, CDR2 ANQGSEA. The CDR3 sequence is 11 residues long. The CDR3 nucleotides read TGCAGCGTCGGGGGGCCAGATACGCAGTATTTT. This gives the protein CSVGGPDTQYF.

This clone appeared once. The chain is built from TRBV19 and TRBJ1-5; D is undetermined. V was clipped by 6 bases and J by 4 bases, with 13 bases between them. This CDR3 spans 14 amino acids. Per germline, CDR1 LNHDA and CDR2 SQIVND (reference sequence). The CDR3 coding sequence is TGTGCCAGTAGCGTCGTCACAGAGAATCAGCCCCAGCATTTT. Translation gives CASSVVTENQPQHF.

This CDR3 reads CASNLGTSSYEQYF. In nucleotides, the CDR3 is TGTGCCAGCAACTTAGGGACTAGCTCCTACGAGCAGTACTTC. The rearrangement joins TRBV6-1 to TRBJ2-7; 8 positions match TRBD2. Trimming removed 7 bases from V and 0 bases from J; junction bases left unmatched: 5. The CDR3 loop spans 14 amino acids. From germline, CDR1 is MNHNS and CDR2 SASEGT.

J is TRBJ2-5 and V is TRBV7-3; D call uncertain. Trimming removed 5 bases at V and 0 bases at J, with 7 bases between. The germline V gene encodes CDR1 SGHTA and CDR2 FQGTGA. The CDR3 has 13 amino acids. CDR3 sequence reads: CASSQNYQETQYF. The CDR3 DNA sequence: TGTGCCAGCAGCCAGAATTACCAAGAGACCCAGTACTTC.

The chain links TRBV7-9 to TRBJ2-3; no clear D. Trimming left V 0 bases short and J 6 bases short, with 10 bases between. CDR1 SEHNR and CDR2 FQNEAQ come from the germline V gene (reference sequence). This CDR3 is built from 14 residues. The CDR3 coding sequence is TGTGCCAGCAGCTTAGCGCAAGCGTCGGATACGCAGTATTTT. This codes for CASSLAQASDTQYF.